The 30 T cell receptor beta chains presented below share a single source sample, sequenced in a study of blood T cell repertoires in COVID-19. The data were produced by immunoSEQ multiplex PCR, yet TCRdb's version contains in-frame clones alone and is incomplete. The sample has about 74,000 clones, roughly 90% seen once. The sample taken for sequencing was peripheral blood. The source of these receptors is a human donor in a cohort sampled during active COVID-19.

The genes are TRBV19 and TRBJ1-5; no firm D call. This CDR3 has 18 amino acids. V dropped 3 bases and J dropped 0 bases, with 18 bases sitting between them. CDR1 LNHDA and CDR2 SQIVND come from the germline V gene (reference sequence). The CDR3 DNA reads as TGTGCCAGTAGTATCTTTTCTCAGGCTCTATATAGCAATCAGCCCCAGCATTTT. Protein product: CASSIFSQALYSNQPQHF.

The chain is built from TRBV7-2 and TRBJ2-7; TRBD1 agrees at 8 bases. This CDR3 contains 15 residues. Germline assignment: CDR1 SGHTA and CDR2 FQGNSA. V shed 5 bases and J 0 bases; nucleotides not matched to a gene: 6. CDR3 DNA: TGTGCCAGCAGCCCCGGGACAGGCCTCTCCTACGAGCAGTACTTC. Residues: CASSPGTGLSYEQYF.

CDR3 sequence: CASTPPTSSGTDTQYF. CDR3 DNA sequence: TGTGCCAGTACCCCCCCCACTAGTTCAGGCACAGATACGCAGTATTTT. The chain carries TRBV19 and TRBJ2-3, with TRBD2 as a possible D gene (5 bases). The germline V gene has CDR1 LNHDA and CDR2 SQIVND (reference sequence). There are 16 residues in the CDR3. With 7 bases removed from V and 1 base from J, the gap between germline ends came to 18 bases.

The chain recombines TRBV5-1 with TRBJ1-4; 7 bases align to TRBD1. The CDR3 has 17 amino acids. V lost 4 bases and J lost 0; bases outside the gene matches: 9. Germline V gives CDR1 SGHRS, CDR2 YFSETQ. CDR3 nucleotide sequence: TGCGCCAGCAGCCGAAGGGACAGACACACAACTAATGAAAAACTGTTTTTT. It codes for CASSRRDRHTTNEKLFF.

The rearrangement joins TRBV9 to TRBJ1-2; 11 nucleotides align to TRBD1. This CDR3 has 18 residues. V gave up 0 bases and J gave up 6 bases; unmatched junction bases: 13. Germline CDR1 is SGDLS and CDR2 is YYNGEE. CDR3: CASSVAPGYGTGGDGYTF. CDR3 nucleotides: TGTGCCAGCAGCGTAGCTCCGGGGTACGGGACAGGGGGAGATGGCTACACCTTC.

This rearrangement joins TRBV5-6 to TRBJ2-3; 12 bases map to TRBD1. CDR3 size: 18 residues. Trimming cost V 4 bases and J 4 bases; bases outside gene matches: 13. Germline V lookup: CDR1 SGHDT, CDR2 YYEEEE. The CDR3 loop reads CASSRAGTGGGLSDTQYF. In DNA form, the CDR3 reads TGTGCCAGCAGCCGCGCCGGGACAGGGGGCGGATTATCAGATACGCAGTATTTT.

The chain links TRBV30 to TRBJ2-5; D is unclear. The CDR3 is made up of 16 amino acids. CDR1 GTSNPN and CDR2 SVGIG come from the germline V gene (reference sequence). Trimming cost V 2 bases and J 0 bases, with 16 bases left between them. The CDR3 bases are TGTGCCTGGAGTCCCCGACAAATCCTGAACCAAGAGACCCAGTACTTC. Its protein product is CAWSPRQILNQETQYF.

This chain links TRBV28 with TRBJ2-7; 7 bases align to TRBD1. Trimming at V came to 2 bases and at J to 5 bases, leaving 9 bases not matched to a gene. The CDR3 contains 15 residues. Looked up from germline, CDR1 is MDHEN and CDR2 is SYDVKM. CDR3 loop: CASSLEGAGPHEQYF. As DNA, the CDR3 is TGTGCCAGCAGTTTAGAGGGGGCAGGGCCCCACGAGCAGTACTTC.

This clone was counted once. The chain combines TRBV28 with TRBJ2-5; 7 nucleotides match TRBD1. J lost 5 bases, V lost 6 bases, and 6 bases had no gene match. CDR1 and CDR2 (germline): MDHEN, SYDVKM. This CDR3 region has 13 residues. CDR3 sequence (DNA): TGTGCCAGCAGACTACAGGGGAGTGAGACCCAGTACTTC. Translated, it gives CASRLQGSETQYF.

Note on this clone: It is likely a read error, because the conserved phenylalanine at the end of the CDR3 is missing. It is unclear where the CDR3 begins or ends on the DNA, so no DNA is shown, and the CDR3 is as TCRdb lists it. The gene calls are TRBV3-1 (or the pseudogene TRBV3-2) and TRBJ2-3; TRBD2 reflects the table's D call only, with no check against the DNA. Per germline, CDR1 LGHDT and CDR2 YNNKEL (reference sequence). The CDR3 is 11 residues long, ends included. The CDR3 here is CASSQVGEMRL.

This clone was recorded only once. The chain joins TRBV2 to TRBJ1-1; D is ambiguous. V was trimmed by 5 bases and J by 0 bases, leaving 7 bases between them. Germline loops: CDR1 SNHLY, CDR2 FYNNEI. The CDR3 consists of 13 residues. The CDR3 reads CASSLSLNTEAFF. The CDR3 DNA sequence: TGTGCCAGCAGTCTTAGTTTGAACACTGAAGCTTTCTTT.

This clone has only a few counts. The chain employs TRBV19 and TRBJ1-2; tentative D call: TRBD1 (6 bases). This CDR3 has 15 residues. CDR1 and CDR2 (germline): LNHDA, SQIVND (reference sequence). V dropped 6 bases and J dropped 4 bases, with 18 bases sitting between them. CDR3 bases: TGTGCCAGTAGCCCGAGGGGACCAGGGGTCTATGGCTACACCTTC. It translates to CASSPRGPGVYGYTF.

The V and J genes are TRBV20-1 and TRBJ1-1; 8 nucleotides align to TRBD1. J was trimmed by 10 bases and V by 3 bases; bases with no gene match: 4. In germline, CDR1 is DFQATT, CDR2 SNEGSKA (reference sequence). The CDR3 is 11 amino acids. The DNA of the CDR3 is TGCAGTGCTAGTAGAACAGGGGGAGCTTTCTTT. This encodes CSASRTGGAFF.

V usage is TRBV19 and J usage is TRBJ2-1; D is perhaps TRBD2 (6 bases). Per germline, CDR1 LNHDA and CDR2 SQIVND (reference sequence). Trimming stripped 4 bases from V and 6 bases from J, with 13 bases between. This CDR3 has 14 amino acids. The CDR3 sequence: CASSKGTLSNEQFF. In DNA, the CDR3 is TGTGCCAGTAGTAAAGGGACTCTTTCCAATGAGCAGTTCTTC.

The chain links TRBV27 to TRBJ1-5; 9 bases agree with TRBD1. CDR1 is MNHEY, CDR2 SMNVEV, per germline (reference sequence). This CDR3 is built from 13 residues. Trimming at V came to 5 bases and at J to 4 bases, leaving 0 bases not matched to a gene. CDR3 DNA sequence: TGTGCCAGCAGTGGGACAGGGAATCAGCCCCAGCATTTT. Its protein product is CASSGTGNQPQHF.

The J gene is TRBJ2-7, the V gene TRBV5-1; 9 bases fit TRBD2. J was trimmed by 4 bases and V by 3 bases; bases with no gene match: 8. CDR1 is SGHRS, CDR2 YFSETQ, per germline. This CDR3 contains 15 residues. The CDR3 DNA reads TGCGCCAGCAGCTCTGCAGGGCTAGCGGGATACGAGCAGTACTTC. Translating it yields CASSSAGLAGYEQYF.

J is TRBJ1-6 and V is TRBV20-1, with 8 nucleotides matching TRBD1. Looked up from germline, CDR1 is DFQATT and CDR2 is SNEGSKA (reference sequence). The CDR3 spans 14 residues. V lost 3 bases and J lost 7; bases outside the gene matches: 5. The CDR3 loop reads CSASSTGGNSPLHF. Written as DNA, the CDR3 is TGCAGTGCTAGTTCCACAGGGGGGAATTCACCCCTCCACTTT.

The rearrangement uses TRBV7-9 and TRBJ1-1; 7 bases align to TRBD1. Germline CDR1 is SEHNR and CDR2 is FQNEAQ (reference sequence). The CDR3 sequence is 11 residues long. The V segment lost 7 bases and the J segment 8 bases; nucleotides outside the gene matches: 4. DNA for the CDR3: TGTGCCAGCACCCGACAGGGAGAAGCTTTCTTT. Translation: CASTRQGEAFF.

DNA of the CDR3: TGTGCCAGCAGTTTATCGAGGTGGGGCTACACCTTC. It is translated as CASSLSRWGYTF. The rearrangement links TRBV12-3 or TRBV12-4 to TRBJ1-2, with no clear D. CDR3 length: 12 residues. V was clipped by 2 bases and J by 8 bases, with 9 bases between them.

V and J are TRBV7-3 and TRBJ1-1, with TRBD1 identical over 8 bases. Trimming at V came to 7 bases and at J to 4 bases, leaving 20 bases not matched to a gene. The CDR3 is 18 residues long. From germline, CDR1 is SGHTA and CDR2 FQGTGA. The CDR3 DNA follows: TGTGCCAGCATCTCCATGGGACAGGCCGGGAAAGAGACCACTGAAGCTTTCTTT. This gives the protein CASISMGQAGKETTEAFF.

The rearrangement uses TRBV6-2 or TRBV6-3 and TRBJ2-1; 10 bases align to TRBD2. The trim removed 4 bases at V and 8 bases at J, leaving 5 bases unmatched. This CDR3 spans 14 amino acids. From germline, CDR1 is MNHEY and CDR2 SVGEGT. The CDR3: CASSFASGGDEQFF. CDR3 nucleotides: TGTGCCAGCAGTTTCGCTAGCGGGGGCGATGAGCAGTTCTTC.

The chain uses TRBV10-3 and TRBJ1-1; D unclear. CDR3 length: 15 amino acids. Germline CDR1 is ENHRY and CDR2 is SYGVKD. The germline V and J ends were trimmed by 5 bases and 0 bases, with 13 bases remaining between them. Here the CDR3 reads CAISPSGGLNTEAFF. The CDR3 DNA follows: TGTGCCATCAGTCCCTCTGGAGGGCTGAACACTGAAGCTTTCTTT.

The chain has TRBV5-1 and TRBJ1-6, with 7 bases lining up with TRBD1. Per the germline V gene, CDR1 is SGHRS and CDR2 is YFSETQ. This CDR3 is 15 amino acids long. The V gene end was trimmed by 4 bases and the J gene end by 5 bases; junction bases not matched to a gene: 6. The CDR3 protein is CASSREGQNNSPLHF. In nucleotides, the CDR3 is TGCGCCAGCAGCCGGGAGGGACAGAATAATTCACCCCTCCACTTT.

This chain links TRBV6-2 or TRBV6-3 with TRBJ1-2; D possibly corresponds to TRBD1 (5 bases). V shed 6 bases and J shed 8 bases, with 19 bases lying between them. Germline V gene sequence: CDR1 MNHEY, CDR2 SVGEGT. This CDR3 comprises 14 residues. CDR3 DNA: TGTGCCAGCAGCCCCACCCCAGGGCTAGGGGGCTACACCTTC. Its translation is CASSPTPGLGGYTF.

The chain carries TRBV15 and TRBJ2-3, with 7 positions matching TRBD2. Trimming took 3 bases from V and 2 from J; bases not matched to a gene: 8. Germline values: CDR1 LNHNV, CDR2 YYDKDF (reference sequence). CDR3 length: 16 amino acids. CDR3 nucleotides: TGTGCCACCAGCAGTGACACCAGCGGGGCCACAGATACGCAGTATTTT. Amino acid sequence: CATSSDTSGATDTQYF.

CDR3 in amino acids: CSVWDSLAYEQYF. For the CDR3, the DNA is TGCAGCGTTTGGGACAGTCTCGCCTACGAGCAGTACTTC. The chain couples TRBV29-1 to TRBJ2-7; TRBD1 matches 7 bases. CDR3 length: 13 residues. The germline gives CDR1 SQVTM, CDR2 ANQGSEA. The trim removed 5 bases at V and 2 bases at J, leaving 6 bases unmatched.

The rearrangement uses TRBV4-1 and TRBJ2-1; TRBD2 is a possible D gene (5 bases). The CDR3 runs to 16 residues. Germline lookup yields CDR1 MGHRA and CDR2 YSYEKL. The V end lost 4 bases, the J end lost 9 bases, and 22 bases lay between the germline ends. The CDR3 DNA is TGCGCCAGCAGCCCGTCGGAGCGCCCTGGGAGTGGTGAGCAGTTCTTC. Protein sequence: CASSPSERPGSGEQFF.

At least ten counts were recorded for this clone. The chain couples TRBV5-1 to TRBJ1-6; no clear D gene. V was shortened by 0 bases and J by 9 bases, with 13 bases between the two germline ends. Germline lookup yields CDR1 SGHRS and CDR2 YFSETQ. This CDR3 is built from 15 residues. The CDR3 DNA reads TGCGCCAGCAGCTTGGTGGCGGCGGGCCTTTCACCCCTCCACTTT. Translating gives CASSLVAAGLSPLHF.

This clone is judged medium-sized. The same CDR3 also results from other DNA sequences found in this sample. The CDR3 DNA follows: TGCGCCAGCAGTTCTCATGGGACAGGGGGGGACGAGCAGTACTTC. Translating it yields CASSSHGTGGDEQYF. The chain has TRBV5-1 and TRBJ2-7; 11 nucleotides agree with TRBD1. Germline V gene data show CDR1 as SGHRS and CDR2 as YFSETQ. The ends lost 5 bases at V and 5 bases at J; junction bases unmatched: 9. The CDR3 has 15 amino acids.

This clone was counted only a few times. This sequence joins TRBV9 and TRBJ2-3; 15 nucleotides match TRBD2. Trimming at V came to 5 bases and at J to 3 bases, leaving 4 bases not matched to a gene. The CDR3 covers 16 residues. Germline CDR1 reads SGDLS; CDR2 reads YYNGEE. The CDR3 loop reads CASSPGTSGRTDTQYF. As DNA, the CDR3 is TGTGCCAGCAGTCCCGGGACTAGCGGGAGGACAGATACGCAGTATTTT.